The 20 T cell receptor beta chains given below trace back to one sample, sequenced in a study of cytomegalovirus exposure and HLA in healthy donors. Primers included in the PCR were 60 Vbeta and 13 Jbeta primers. Assay: immunoSEQ multiplex PCR; the TCRdb copy retains only in-frame clones and omits some. Among around 60,000 clones listed, 75% were seen once. Sequenced input: PBMCs. The receptors here all came from a woman in her thirties or forties in good health and CMV-seropositive.

The chain recombines TRBV7-9 with TRBJ1-2; unclear D gene. V lost 5 bases, J lost 5 bases, and 9 bases lay in between. The CDR3 loop spans 12 amino acids. The germline gives CDR1 SEHNR, CDR2 FQNEAQ (reference sequence). The chain's CDR3 is CASSRGPYGYTF. CDR3 nucleotide sequence: TGTGCCAGCAGCCGAGGGCCATATGGCTACACCTTC.

The V call is TRBV28, the J call TRBJ1-1; a weak D match, TRBD1 (5 bases). The CDR3 loop spans 11 amino acids. Germline CDR1 and CDR2: MDHEN and SYDVKM. The CDR3 region is CVSGGMTEAFF. Here the CDR3 DNA reads TGTGTCTCGGGGGGAATGACTGAAGCTTTCTTT.

This clone appeared a single time. CDR3 loop: CASSAGGYNEQFF. The CDR3 region has the DNA TGCGCCAGCAGCGCGGGGGGTTACAATGAGCAGTTCTTC. The chain is built from TRBV5-1 and TRBJ2-1, with 8 nucleotides matching TRBD2. CDR3 length: 13 residues. CDR1 and CDR2 from the germline V gene are SGHRS and YFSETQ. After removal of 4 bases from V and 4 bases from J, the junction contained 1 base not matched to a gene.

The chain links TRBV6-5 to TRBJ1-1, with a weak D call TRBD1 (5 bases). V was shortened by 6 bases and J by 0 bases, with 14 bases between the two germline ends. This CDR3 region has 15 residues. CDR1 and CDR2 from the germline V gene are MNHEY and SVGAGI. As DNA, the CDR3 is TGTGCCAGCAGGCTTGGATGGGGCCTGAACACTGAAGCTTTCTTT. It codes for CASRLGWGLNTEAFF.

The table lists this clone with a few counts. The V and J genes are TRBV9 and TRBJ2-7; D may be TRBD2 (6 bases). The CDR3 covers 13 residues. The germline V gene encodes CDR1 SGDLS and CDR2 YYNGEE. V was pared by 3 bases and J by 7 bases, with 14 bases between. The CDR3 region has the DNA TGTGCCAGCAGCGCGGGGCCGGCGGGAGAGCAGTACTTC. Translated, it gives CASSAGPAGEQYF.

The chain joins TRBV18 to TRBJ2-7; D not resolved. V was cut by 3 bases and J by 0 bases, with 9 bases left in between. In germline, CDR1 is KGHSH, CDR2 LQKENI. CDR3 length: 14 residues. DNA for the CDR3: TGTGCCAGCTCACCCAGTATCATCTCCTACGAGCAGTACTTC. Amino acids: CASSPSIISYEQYF.

This clone was detected only a few times. The chain has TRBV6-6 and TRBJ2-1; D gene ambiguous. The V gene's germline CDR1 is MNHNY and CDR2 SVGAGI (reference sequence). The V end lost 5 bases, the J end lost 0 bases, and 11 bases lay between the germline ends. This CDR3 is built from 15 residues. The CDR3 region is CASSPLRISYNEQFF. The CDR3 DNA sequence: TGTGCCAGCAGTCCCCTCAGGATCTCCTACAATGAGCAGTTCTTC.

A note on this clone: One end of the junction fails to match germline, which may point to a read error. This sequence joins TRBV7-9 and TRBJ2-7; 7 nucleotides agree with TRBD1. The germline gives CDR1 SEHNR, CDR2 FQNEAQ (reference sequence). This CDR3 has 14 residues. CDR3 nucleotides: TGTTCCAGCAGCCTCCCGGGACAGCCTTACGAGCAGTACTTC. Its translation is CSSSLPGQPYEQYF.

The chain joins TRBV9 to TRBJ2-7, with 10 positions matching TRBD1. The J segment lost 1 base and the V segment lost 2 bases, leaving 3 bases of the junction unmatched. CDR3 length equals 15 residues. Germline values: CDR1 SGDLS, CDR2 YYNGEE. CDR3 in amino acids: CASSVGTGVSYEQYF. The CDR3 coding sequence is TGTGCCAGCAGCGTCGGGACAGGGGTATCCTACGAGCAGTACTTC.

Concerning this clone itself: This same CDR3 is encoded by further DNA sequences in the sample. The chain combines TRBV5-4 with TRBJ1-1, with 9 bases that match TRBD1. This CDR3 has 14 residues. Trimming removed 2 bases from V and 4 bases from J; junction bases left unmatched: 3. Germline CDR1 SGHNT, CDR2 YYREEE (reference sequence). Here the CDR3 DNA reads TGTGCCAGCAGCTTAAAGACAGGGGGCACTGAAGCTTTCTTT. Amino acids: CASSLKTGGTEAFF.

V is TRBV29-1 and J is TRBJ1-5; tentatively, D is TRBD1 (6 bases). The germline gives CDR1 SQVTM, CDR2 ANQGSEA. This CDR3 is 13 amino acids long. V lost 7 bases and J 3 bases, leaving 13 bases between the germline ends. The CDR3 DNA is TGCAGCGGGGGTGAGGGGGACAATCAGCCCCAGCATTTT. This sequence encodes CSGGEGDNQPQHF.

This chain links TRBV11-2 with TRBJ1-3; D is possibly TRBD1 (6 bases). The V end was cut by 5 bases, the J end by 2 bases, with 13 bases between. Looked up from germline, CDR1 is SGHAT and CDR2 is FQNNGV. CDR3 length equals 15 residues. The CDR3 spells CASSLTGSAGNTIYF. In DNA, the CDR3 is TGTGCCAGCAGCCTCACAGGGTCTGCTGGAAACACCATATATTTT.

The rearrangement links TRBV11-3 to TRBJ2-2; D remains ambiguous. Germline-derived CDR1 and CDR2 are SGHNT and YENEEA. The CDR3 has 12 amino acids. V lost 3 bases to trimming and J lost 7 bases, with 6 bases between them. CDR3 DNA sequence: TGTGCCAGCAGCTTCAGAGGCGGGGAGCTGTTTTTT. Its protein is CASSFRGGELFF.

The rearrangement uses TRBV9 and TRBJ1-2, with TRBD1 matching 10 bases. This CDR3 contains 16 residues. The V and J ends lost 4 bases and 4 bases, in that order; junction bases with no gene match: 10. Per germline, CDR1 SGDLS and CDR2 YYNGEE. The CDR3 DNA reads as TGTGCCAGCAGCCCCCCGACAGGGGGCCGATTCTATGGCTACACCTTC. Translation gives CASSPPTGGRFYGYTF.

The J gene is TRBJ2-7, the V gene TRBV2; 14 nucleotides match TRBD2. Per germline, CDR1 SNHLY and CDR2 FYNNEI. V lost 8 bases, J lost 6 bases, and 9 bases stayed unmatched. This CDR3 spans 15 amino acids. CDR3 region: CASGRPGLAGVEQYF. Here the CDR3 DNA reads TGTGCCAGCGGACGCCCGGGACTAGCGGGGGTCGAGCAGTACTTC.

V and J are TRBV7-9 and TRBJ2-1, with D possibly TRBD2 on 5 matching bases. Per the germline V gene, CDR1 is SEHNR and CDR2 is FQNEAQ (reference sequence). This CDR3 contains 14 residues. The ends were cut back, 1 base at V and 5 bases at J, with 9 bases in the middle. The CDR3 is CASSLVRGHNEQFF. As DNA, the CDR3 is TGTGCCAGCAGCTTAGTGAGAGGGCACAATGAGCAGTTCTTC.

The chain joins TRBV9 to TRBJ1-1, with 8 bases fitting TRBD1. The CDR3 extends over 14 amino acids. Germline CDR1 SGDLS, CDR2 YYNGEE. V gave up 5 bases and J gave up 1 base; unmatched junction bases: 4. CDR3 loop: CASSLQGANTEAFF. The CDR3 DNA reads as TGTGCCAGCAGTCTTCAGGGGGCGAACACTGAAGCTTTCTTT.

This chain connects TRBV5-4 to TRBJ2-3, with D possibly being TRBD2 (5 bases). CDR3 length: 15 amino acids. V lost 0 bases and J lost 1, with 9 bases in between. Germline-derived CDR1 and CDR2 are SGHNT and YYREEE (reference sequence). The CDR3 region has the DNA TGTGCCAGCAGCTTGGCGGAGGCGGGCACAGATACGCAGTATTTT. This translates into CASSLAEAGTDTQYF. Full variable domain (missing parts from reference TRBV5-4 and TRBJ2-3): ETGVTQSPTHLIKTRGQQVTLRCSSQSGHNTVSWYQQALGQGPQFIFQYYREEENGRGNFPPRFSGLQFPNYSSELNVNALELDDSALYLCASSLAEAGTDTQYFGPGTRLTVL.

The chain combines TRBV5-1 with TRBJ1-4, with TRBD1 identical over 9 bases. V was clipped by 4 bases and J by 7 bases; unmatched bases: 5. There are 14 residues in the CDR3. Looked up from germline, CDR1 is SGHRS and CDR2 is YFSETQ. Written as DNA, the CDR3 is TGCGCCAGCAGCGCGGGACAGGGCCTTGAAAAACTGTTTTTT. It translates to CASSAGQGLEKLFF. The whole variable domain, filled in from reference TRBV5-1 and TRBJ1-4, reads KAGVTQTPRYLIKTRGQQVTLSCSPISGHRSVSWYQQTPGQGLQFLFEYFSETQRNKGNFPGRFSGRQFSNSRSEMNVSTLELGDSALYLCASSAGQGLEKLFFGSGTQLSVL.

This clone was seen a handful of times. The genes are TRBV5-1 and TRBJ2-5, with TRBD2 identical over 8 bases. CDR1 SGHRS and CDR2 YFSETQ come from the germline V gene. Losses at the gene ends were 0 bases for V and 4 bases for J; bases not matched to a gene: 8. This CDR3 is 16 amino acids long. The CDR3 sequence is CASSLGTGGQTETQYF. CDR3 sequence (DNA): TGCGCCAGCAGCTTGGGAACGGGGGGGCAAACAGAGACCCAGTACTTC.